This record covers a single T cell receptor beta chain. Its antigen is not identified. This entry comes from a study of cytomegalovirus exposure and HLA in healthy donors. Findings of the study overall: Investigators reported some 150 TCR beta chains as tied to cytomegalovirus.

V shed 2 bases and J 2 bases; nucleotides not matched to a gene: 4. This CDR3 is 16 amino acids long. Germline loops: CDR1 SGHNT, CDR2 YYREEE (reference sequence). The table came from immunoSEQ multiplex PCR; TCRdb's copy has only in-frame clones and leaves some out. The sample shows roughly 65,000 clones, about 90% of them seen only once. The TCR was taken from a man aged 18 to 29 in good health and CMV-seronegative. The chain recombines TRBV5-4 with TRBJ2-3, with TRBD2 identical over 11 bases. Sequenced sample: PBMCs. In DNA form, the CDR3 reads TGTGCCAGCAGCTTAAGTAGCGGGAGGGTCACAGATACGCAGTATTTT. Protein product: CASSLSSGRVTDTQYF.